The 7 T cell receptor beta chains in this list originate from one sample, sequenced in a study of long-term antiretroviral therapy in people with HIV. The assay used was immunoSEQ (version v3.0), run at survey level. Produced via immunoSEQ multiplex PCR; TCRdb's table is partial and in-frame only. The sample has 15,000 to 20,000 clones, about four fifths seen once. The input for sequencing was unsorted PBMCs, taken 0.3 years after starting antiretroviral therapy. Receptor source: a woman aged 45-60 years with HIV.

V and J are TRBV6-1 and TRBJ1-6; tentative D call: TRBD1 (5 bases). Deletions cut 3 bases from V and 9 bases from J, with 12 bases between. The CDR3 consists of 14 residues. Germline V gives CDR1 MNHNS, CDR2 SASEGT. The CDR3 sequence is CASSDGGRVSPLHF. CDR3 DNA: TGTGCCAGCAGTGATGGGGGGAGGGTTTCACCCCTCCACTTT.

The chain recombines TRBV23-1 with TRBJ1-2, with D maybe TRBD1 (6 bases). TRBV23-1 is placed among ORFs of uncertain function. V lost 5 bases, J lost 5 bases, and 18 bases lay in between. The CDR3 is made up of 15 amino acids. In DNA, the CDR3 is TGCGCCAGCAGTAAAATAGGGGGACTGACGTATGGCTACACCTTC. Its translation: CASSKIGGLTYGYTF.

The chain employs TRBV11-3 and TRBJ1-3; D is ambiguous. Germline assignment: CDR1 SGHNT and CDR2 YENEEA. The CDR3 extends over 14 amino acids. Trimming removed 2 bases from V and 1 base from J, with 6 bases in between. The CDR3 protein is CASSLPGSGNTIYF. The CDR3 nucleotides read TGTGCCAGCAGCTTACCGGGGTCTGGAAACACCATATATTTT.

The chain employs TRBV7-9 and TRBJ2-2; D gene unclear. CDR3 length equals 15 residues. The V end was cut by 2 bases, the J end by 4 bases, with 11 bases between. Germline CDR1 SEHNR, CDR2 FQNEAQ (reference sequence). CDR3 protein: CASSLSGKPTGELFF. In DNA, the CDR3 is TGTGCCAGCAGCTTATCCGGAAAACCCACCGGGGAGCTGTTTTTT. Full variable domain (remainder filled in from reference TRBV7-9 and TRBJ2-2): DTGVSQNPRHKITKRGQNVTFRCDPISEHNRLYWYRQTLGQGPEFLTYFQNEAQLEKSRLLSDRFSAERPKGSFSTLEIQRTEQGDSAMYLCASSLSGKPTGELFFGEGSRLTVL.

The V call is TRBV6-6, the J call TRBJ1-1, with a possible D match to TRBD1 (5 bases). The CDR3 sequence is 13 residues long. Germline V CDR1 and CDR2: MNHNY, SVGAGI (reference sequence). Trimming stripped 4 bases from V and 5 bases from J, with 11 bases between. CDR3 protein: CASSSPGGTEAFF. The CDR3 region has the DNA TGTGCCAGCAGTTCCCCCGGGGGGACTGAAGCTTTCTTT.

The chain carries TRBV9 and TRBJ2-7, with 11 nucleotides matching TRBD2. CDR3 length: 14 amino acids. Germline lookup yields CDR1 SGDLS and CDR2 YYNGEE. V was pared by 3 bases and J by 3 bases, with 2 bases of the junction left unmatched. CDR3 in amino acids: CASSAGLADYEQYF. The CDR3 DNA reads TGTGCCAGCAGCGCGGGACTAGCGGACTACGAGCAGTACTTC.

This chain uses TRBV7-9 with TRBJ2-5, with D perhaps being TRBD1 or TRBD2 (5 bases each). Germline values: CDR1 SEHNR, CDR2 FQNEAQ (reference sequence). The CDR3 has 14 amino acids. The V and J ends lost 0 bases and 7 bases respectively, with 12 bases between them. CDR3 bases: TGTGCCAGCAGCTTAGCCGAGGGGCAGGGGACCCAGTACTTC. Encoded protein: CASSLAEGQGTQYF.